The 8 T cell receptor beta chains given below trace back to one sample, sequenced in a study of blood T cell repertoires in COVID-19. Profiling relied on immunoSEQ multiplex PCR, and the TCRdb table lists in-frame clones only, not all of them. The table lists over 150,000 clones, around nine tenths of them singletons. The sequenced sample was peripheral blood. All receptors derive from a man aged 40-55 years with active or convalescent COVID-19.

This clone appeared once. V is TRBV5-1 and J is TRBJ2-3, with 7 bases lining up with TRBD1. This CDR3 region has 17 residues. Germline lookup yields CDR1 SGHRS and CDR2 YFSETQ. J gave up 2 bases and V 5 bases, and 14 bases lay outside the gene matches. The DNA for the CDR3 is TGCGCCAGCAGTTTAGCCTCCCGGGACAGATTCACAGATACGCAGTATTTT. It translates to CASSLASRDRFTDTQYF.

The chain uses TRBV6-1 and TRBJ1-5; D is perhaps TRBD1 (6 bases). CDR3 size: 16 residues. V gave up 0 bases and J gave up 2 bases, with 11 bases separating them. Germline values: CDR1 MNHNS, CDR2 SASEGT. The CDR3 DNA sequence: TGTGCCAGCAGTGAAGCGGGGGCGTGGGGCAATCAGCCCCAGCATTTT. Its protein product is CASSEAGAWGNQPQHF.

The chain couples TRBV28 to TRBJ2-5; TRBD1 agrees at 8 bases. In germline, CDR1 is MDHEN, CDR2 SYDVKM. The J segment lost 7 bases and the V segment lost 8 bases, leaving 12 bases of the junction unmatched. CDR3 length: 14 residues. Here the CDR3 DNA reads TGTGCCAGCGGACCGAGACAGGGGTTTTGGACCCAGTACTTC. Amino acids: CASGPRQGFWTQYF.

This CDR3 is CASSEDRGYNEKLFF. The DNA for the CDR3 is TGCGCCAGCAGCGAGGACAGGGGCTATAATGAAAAACTGTTTTTT. V is TRBV5-1 and J is TRBJ1-4, with 9 bases matching TRBD1. The CDR3 runs to 15 residues. Trimming took 4 bases from V and 4 from J; bases not matched to a gene: 5. CDR1 is SGHRS and CDR2 is YFSETQ in the germline V gene. Full variable domain (missing parts from reference TRBV5-1 and TRBJ1-4): KAGVTQTPRYLIKTRGQQVTLSCSPISGHRSVSWYQQTPGQGLQFLFEYFSETQRNKGNFPGRFSGRQFSNSRSEMNVSTLELGDSALYLCASSEDRGYNEKLFFGSGTQLSVL.

This clone was detected once. The chain carries TRBV11-3 and TRBJ2-3; TRBD2 is a possible D gene (5 bases). Germline V gene lookup returns CDR1 SGHNT and CDR2 YENEEA. V was shortened by 4 bases and J by 4 bases, with 18 bases between the two germline ends. This CDR3 region has 16 residues. CDR3 protein: CASSSRTGEPADTQYF. CDR3 DNA sequence: TGTGCCAGCAGCTCACGAACCGGGGAGCCTGCAGATACGCAGTATTTT.

The gene calls are TRBV11-3 and TRBJ2-5; D is unclear. Trimming left V 0 bases short and J 5 bases short, with 13 bases between. Germline V gives CDR1 SGHNT, CDR2 YENEEA. The CDR3 sequence is 15 residues long. DNA of the CDR3: TGTGCCAGCAGCTTAGATCCACATCCTCTGGAGACCCAGTACTTC. Its protein product is CASSLDPHPLETQYF.

This chain links TRBV9 with TRBJ2-3, with D unresolved. In germline, CDR1 is SGDLS, CDR2 YYNGEE. V was pared by 4 bases and J by 0 bases, with 12 bases between. This CDR3 has 15 amino acids. CDR3 protein: CASSFTAASTDTQYF. CDR3 sequence (DNA): TGTGCCAGCAGCTTTACCGCGGCTAGCACAGATACGCAGTATTTT.

This clone was counted a single time. This sequence joins TRBV27 and TRBJ2-5; 10 positions match TRBD2. This CDR3 is 15 amino acids long. Germline V gene lookup returns CDR1 MNHEY and CDR2 SMNVEV (reference sequence). V gave up 2 bases and J gave up 2 bases; unmatched junction bases: 2. The CDR3 DNA is TGTGCCAGCAGTTTAACACTAGCGGGGCAAGAGACCCAGTACTTC. This encodes CASSLTLAGQETQYF.